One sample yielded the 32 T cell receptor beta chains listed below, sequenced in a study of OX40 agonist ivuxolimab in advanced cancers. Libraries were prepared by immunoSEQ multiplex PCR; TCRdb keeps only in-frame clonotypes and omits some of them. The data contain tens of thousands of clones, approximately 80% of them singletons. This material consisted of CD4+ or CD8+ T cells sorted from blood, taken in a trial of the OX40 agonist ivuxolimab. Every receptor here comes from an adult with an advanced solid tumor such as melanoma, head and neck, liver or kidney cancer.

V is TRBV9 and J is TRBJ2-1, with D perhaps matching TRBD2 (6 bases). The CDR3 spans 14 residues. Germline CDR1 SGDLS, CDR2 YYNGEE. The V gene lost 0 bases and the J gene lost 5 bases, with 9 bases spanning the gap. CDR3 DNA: TGTGCCAGCAGCGTAGATGTAGCGGACAATGAGCAGTTCTTC. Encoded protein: CASSVDVADNEQFF.

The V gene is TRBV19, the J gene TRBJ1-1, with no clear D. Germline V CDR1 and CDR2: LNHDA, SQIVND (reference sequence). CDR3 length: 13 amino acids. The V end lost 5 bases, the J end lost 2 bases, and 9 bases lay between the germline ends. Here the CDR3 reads CASSPVLNTEAFF. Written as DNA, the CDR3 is TGTGCCAGTAGTCCCGTACTAAACACTGAAGCTTTCTTT.

This CDR3 reads CASTPDRELDEQFF. Here the CDR3 DNA reads TGTGCCAGCACCCCAGACCGGGAGTTGGATGAGCAGTTCTTC. The chain uses TRBV11-2 and TRBJ2-1; possibly TRBD2 for D (6 bases). This CDR3 has 14 amino acids. Germline lookup yields CDR1 SGHAT and CDR2 FQNNGV. V was clipped by 7 bases and J by 8 bases, with 18 bases between them. Drawing the rest from reference TRBV11-2 and TRBJ2-1, the complete variable domain is EAGVAQSPRYKIIEKRQSVAFWCNPISGHATLYWYQQILGQGPKLLIQFQNNGVVDDSQLPKDRFSAERLKGVDSTLKIQPAKLEDSAVYLCASTPDRELDEQFFGPGTRLTVL.

The CDR3 DNA sequence: TGTGCCAGTAGTATCCTCGCTACCACAGATACGCAGTATTTT. This gives the protein CASSILATTDTQYF. V is TRBV19 and J is TRBJ2-3; no clear D gene. Trimming pared 3 bases from V and 2 bases from J, leaving 9 bases between. The CDR3 covers 14 residues. Germline V CDR1 and CDR2: LNHDA, SQIVND (reference sequence).

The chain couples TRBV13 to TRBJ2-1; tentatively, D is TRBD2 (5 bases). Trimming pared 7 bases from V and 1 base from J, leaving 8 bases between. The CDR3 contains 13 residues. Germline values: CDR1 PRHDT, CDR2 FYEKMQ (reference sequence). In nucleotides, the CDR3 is TGTGCCAGCACCCGAGGGTCCTACAATGAGCAGTTCTTC. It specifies CASTRGSYNEQFF. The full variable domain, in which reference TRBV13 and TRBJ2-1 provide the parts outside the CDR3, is AAGVIQSPRHLIKEKRETATLKCYPIPRHDTVYWYQQGPGQDPQFLISFYEKMQSDKGSIPDRFSAQQFSDYHSELNMSSLELGDSALYFCASTRGSYNEQFFGPGTRLTVL.

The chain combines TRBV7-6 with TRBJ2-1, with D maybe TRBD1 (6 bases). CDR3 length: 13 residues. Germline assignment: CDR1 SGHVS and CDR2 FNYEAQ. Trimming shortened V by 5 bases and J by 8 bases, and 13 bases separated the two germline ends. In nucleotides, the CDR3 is TGTGCCAGCAGCGCAACAGGGTTCCATGAGCAGTTCTTC. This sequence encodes CASSATGFHEQFF.

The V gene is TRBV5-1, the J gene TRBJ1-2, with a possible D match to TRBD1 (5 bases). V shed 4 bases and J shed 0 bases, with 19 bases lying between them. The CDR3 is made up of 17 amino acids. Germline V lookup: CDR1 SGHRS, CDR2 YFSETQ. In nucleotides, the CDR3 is TGCGCCAGCAGCCTGCTGACAGACACCTACGCTAACTATGGCTACACCTTC. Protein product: CASSLLTDTYANYGYTF.

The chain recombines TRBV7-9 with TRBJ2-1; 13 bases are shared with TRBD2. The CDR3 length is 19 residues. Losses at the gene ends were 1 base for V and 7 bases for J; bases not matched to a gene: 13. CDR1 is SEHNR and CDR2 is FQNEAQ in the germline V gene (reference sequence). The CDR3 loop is CASSLDRWALAGGRNEQFF. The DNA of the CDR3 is TGTGCCAGCAGCTTAGACCGATGGGCACTAGCGGGAGGGCGTAATGAGCAGTTCTTC.

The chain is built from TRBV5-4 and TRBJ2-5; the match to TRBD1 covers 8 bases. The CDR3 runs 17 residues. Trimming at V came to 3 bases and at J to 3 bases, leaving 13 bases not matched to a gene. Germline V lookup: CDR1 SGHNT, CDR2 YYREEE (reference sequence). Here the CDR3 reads CASSSPRAGGRKETQYF. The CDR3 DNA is TGTGCCAGCAGCTCCCCTCGGGCAGGGGGCCGTAAAGAGACCCAGTACTTC.

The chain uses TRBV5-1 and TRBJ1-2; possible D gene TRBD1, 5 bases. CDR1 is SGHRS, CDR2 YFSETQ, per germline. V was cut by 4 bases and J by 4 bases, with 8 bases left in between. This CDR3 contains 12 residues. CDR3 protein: CASSQGRYGYTF. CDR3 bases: TGCGCCAGCAGCCAGGGTCGCTATGGCTACACCTTC.

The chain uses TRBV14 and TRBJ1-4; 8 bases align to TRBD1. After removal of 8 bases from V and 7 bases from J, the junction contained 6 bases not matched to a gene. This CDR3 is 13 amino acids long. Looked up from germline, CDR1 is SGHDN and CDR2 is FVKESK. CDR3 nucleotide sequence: TGTGCCAGCGGCAACAGGGGGGGTGAAAAACTGTTTTTT. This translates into CASGNRGGEKLFF.

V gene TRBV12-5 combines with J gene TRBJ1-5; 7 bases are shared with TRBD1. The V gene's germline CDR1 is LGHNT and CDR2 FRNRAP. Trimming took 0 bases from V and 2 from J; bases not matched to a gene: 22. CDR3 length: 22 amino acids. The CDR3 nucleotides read TGTGCTAGTGGTTTGGTTTTTCTCAATTTGGACAGGATCCAAGGGGGCAATCAGCCCCAGCATTTT. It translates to CASGLVFLNLDRIQGGNQPQHF.

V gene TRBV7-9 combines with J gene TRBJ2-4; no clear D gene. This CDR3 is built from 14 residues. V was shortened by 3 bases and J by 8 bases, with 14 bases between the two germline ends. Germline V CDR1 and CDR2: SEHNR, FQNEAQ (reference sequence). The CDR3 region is CASSFPTNNYIQYF. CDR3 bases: TGTGCCAGCAGCTTCCCTACTAATAACTACATTCAGTACTTC.

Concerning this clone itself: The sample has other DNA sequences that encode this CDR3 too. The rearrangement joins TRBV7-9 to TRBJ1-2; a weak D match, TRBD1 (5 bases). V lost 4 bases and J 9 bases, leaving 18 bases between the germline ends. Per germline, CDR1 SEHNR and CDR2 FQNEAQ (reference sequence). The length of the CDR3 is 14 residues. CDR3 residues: CASSSQGPSARYTF. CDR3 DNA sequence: TGTGCCAGCAGCTCCCAGGGTCCCTCCGCTCGCTACACCTTC.

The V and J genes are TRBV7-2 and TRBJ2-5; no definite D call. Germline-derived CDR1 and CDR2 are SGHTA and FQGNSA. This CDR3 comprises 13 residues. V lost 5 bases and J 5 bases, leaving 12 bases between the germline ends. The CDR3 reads CASSLQTEETQYF. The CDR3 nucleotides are TGTGCCAGCAGCCTACAGACTGAGGAGACCCAGTACTTC.

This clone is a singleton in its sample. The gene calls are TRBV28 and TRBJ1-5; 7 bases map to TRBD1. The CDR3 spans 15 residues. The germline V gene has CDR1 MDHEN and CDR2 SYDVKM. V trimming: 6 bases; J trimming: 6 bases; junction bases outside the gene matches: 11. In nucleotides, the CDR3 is TGTGCCAGCAGCACCGACGACAGGGTTAGTCAGCCCCAGCATTTT. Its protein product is CASSTDDRVSQPQHF.

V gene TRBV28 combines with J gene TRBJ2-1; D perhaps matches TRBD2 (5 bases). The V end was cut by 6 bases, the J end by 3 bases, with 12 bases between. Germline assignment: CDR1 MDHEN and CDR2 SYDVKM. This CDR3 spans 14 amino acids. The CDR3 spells CASRPRGVYNEQFF. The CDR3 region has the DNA TGTGCCAGCAGGCCCCGGGGAGTCTACAATGAGCAGTTCTTC.

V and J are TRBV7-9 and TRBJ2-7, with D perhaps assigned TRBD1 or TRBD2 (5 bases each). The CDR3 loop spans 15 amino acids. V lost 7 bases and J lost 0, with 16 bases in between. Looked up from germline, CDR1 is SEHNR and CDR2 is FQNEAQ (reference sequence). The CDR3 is CASTMVGADSYEQYF. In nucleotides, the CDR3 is TGTGCCAGCACCATGGTCGGGGCAGACTCCTACGAGCAGTACTTC.

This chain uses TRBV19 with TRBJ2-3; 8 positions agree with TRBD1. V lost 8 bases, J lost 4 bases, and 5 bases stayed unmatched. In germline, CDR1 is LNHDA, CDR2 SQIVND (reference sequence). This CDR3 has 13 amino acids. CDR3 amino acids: CASSGQVADTQYF. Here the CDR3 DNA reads TGTGCCAGTTCGGGACAGGTGGCAGATACGCAGTATTTT.

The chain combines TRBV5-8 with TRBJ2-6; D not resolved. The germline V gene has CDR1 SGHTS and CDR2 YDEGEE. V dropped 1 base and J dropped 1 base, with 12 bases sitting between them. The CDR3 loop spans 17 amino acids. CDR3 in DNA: TGTGCCAGCAGCTTGCGGTCCGCTCCATCTGGGGCCAACGTCCTGACTTTC. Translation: CASSLRSAPSGANVLTF.

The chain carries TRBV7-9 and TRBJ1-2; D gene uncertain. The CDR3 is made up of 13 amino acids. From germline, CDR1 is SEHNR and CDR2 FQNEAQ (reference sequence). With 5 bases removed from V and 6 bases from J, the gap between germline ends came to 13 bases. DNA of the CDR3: TGTGCCAGCAGCAAGGGCCCCCAGGATGGCTACACCTTC. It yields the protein CASSKGPQDGYTF.

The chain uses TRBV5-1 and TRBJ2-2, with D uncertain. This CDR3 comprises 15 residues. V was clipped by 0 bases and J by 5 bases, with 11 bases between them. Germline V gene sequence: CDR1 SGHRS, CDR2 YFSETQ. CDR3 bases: TGCGCCAGCAGCTTGGAAAGTGGCTGGACCGGGGAGCTGTTTTTT. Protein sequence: CASSLESGWTGELFF.

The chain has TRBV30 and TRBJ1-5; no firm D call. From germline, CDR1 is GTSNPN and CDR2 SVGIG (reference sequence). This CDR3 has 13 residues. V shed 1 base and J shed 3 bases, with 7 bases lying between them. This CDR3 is CAWSGELNQPQHF. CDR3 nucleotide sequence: TGTGCCTGGAGTGGAGAACTCAATCAGCCCCAGCATTTT.

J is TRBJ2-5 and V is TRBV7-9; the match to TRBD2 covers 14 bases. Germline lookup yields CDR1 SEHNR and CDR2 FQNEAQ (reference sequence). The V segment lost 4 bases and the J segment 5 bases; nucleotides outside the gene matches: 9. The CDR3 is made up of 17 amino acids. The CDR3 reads CASSSGLAGVRRETQYF. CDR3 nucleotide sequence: TGTGCCAGCAGCTCGGGACTAGCGGGAGTTAGGAGGGAGACCCAGTACTTC.

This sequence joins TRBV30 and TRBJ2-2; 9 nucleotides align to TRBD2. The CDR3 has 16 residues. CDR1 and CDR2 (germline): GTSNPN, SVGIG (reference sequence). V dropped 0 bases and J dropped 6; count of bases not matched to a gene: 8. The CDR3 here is CAWSVQAGGKAGELFF. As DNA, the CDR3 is TGTGCCTGGAGTGTACAAGCGGGAGGTAAAGCCGGGGAGCTGTTTTTT.

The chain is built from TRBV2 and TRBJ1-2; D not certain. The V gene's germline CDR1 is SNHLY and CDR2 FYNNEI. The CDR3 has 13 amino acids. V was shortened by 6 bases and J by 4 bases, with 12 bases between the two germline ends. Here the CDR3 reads CASSERRSYGYTF. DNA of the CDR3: TGTGCCAGCAGCGAAAGACGGTCCTATGGCTACACCTTC.

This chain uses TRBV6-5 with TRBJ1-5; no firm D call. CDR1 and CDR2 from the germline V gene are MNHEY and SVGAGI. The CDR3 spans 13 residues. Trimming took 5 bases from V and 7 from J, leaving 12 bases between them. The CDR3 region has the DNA TGTGCCAGCAGTCAAGGGCTCTGGCAGCCCCAGCATTTT. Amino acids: CASSQGLWQPQHF.

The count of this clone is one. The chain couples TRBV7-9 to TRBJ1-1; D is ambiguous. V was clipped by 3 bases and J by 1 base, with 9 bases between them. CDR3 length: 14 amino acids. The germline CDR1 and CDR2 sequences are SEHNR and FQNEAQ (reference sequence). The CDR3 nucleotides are TGTGCCAGCAGCTTTGGTAGTCGGAACACTGAAGCTTTCTTT. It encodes CASSFGSRNTEAFF.

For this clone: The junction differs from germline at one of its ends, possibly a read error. CDR3 in DNA: TGCGCCAGCAGTTGGACAAGGGGCTTC. The encoded protein is CASSWTRGF. The gene calls are TRBV5-1 and TRBJ1-2, with D possibly TRBD1 on 5 matching bases. The CDR3 has 9 residues. From germline, CDR1 is SGHRS and CDR2 YFSETQ.

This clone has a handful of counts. Here the CDR3 reads CASKKTETSYEQYF. The DNA for the CDR3 is TGTGCCAGCAAGAAGACAGAAACCTCTTACGAGCAGTACTTC. The chain combines TRBV2 with TRBJ2-7; possibly TRBD1 for D (5 bases). V was pared by 7 bases and J by 4 bases, with 17 bases between. The CDR3 length is 14 residues. Germline V gene lookup returns CDR1 SNHLY and CDR2 FYNNEI. The whole variable domain, remainder taken from reference TRBV2 and TRBJ2-7, is EPEVTQTPSHQVTQMGQEVILRCVPISNHLYFYWYRQILGQKVEFLVSFYNNEISEKSEIFDDQFSVERPDGSNFTLKIRSTKLEDSAMYFCASKKTETSYEQYFGPGTRLTVT.

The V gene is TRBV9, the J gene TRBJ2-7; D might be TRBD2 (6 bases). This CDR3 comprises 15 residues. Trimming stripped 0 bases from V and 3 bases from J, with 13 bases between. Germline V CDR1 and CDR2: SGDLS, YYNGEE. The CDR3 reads CASSVESGPLYEQYF. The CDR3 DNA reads TGTGCCAGCAGCGTAGAGAGCGGGCCCCTCTACGAGCAGTACTTC.

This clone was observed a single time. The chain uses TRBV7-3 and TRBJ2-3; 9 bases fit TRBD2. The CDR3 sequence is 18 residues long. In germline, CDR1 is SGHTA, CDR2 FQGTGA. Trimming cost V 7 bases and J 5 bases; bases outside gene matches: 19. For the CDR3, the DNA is TGTGCCAGCACCCTGGGACGGGCGGGAGGGCCAGGAGGAGATACGCAGTATTTT. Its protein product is CASTLGRAGGPGGDTQYF.